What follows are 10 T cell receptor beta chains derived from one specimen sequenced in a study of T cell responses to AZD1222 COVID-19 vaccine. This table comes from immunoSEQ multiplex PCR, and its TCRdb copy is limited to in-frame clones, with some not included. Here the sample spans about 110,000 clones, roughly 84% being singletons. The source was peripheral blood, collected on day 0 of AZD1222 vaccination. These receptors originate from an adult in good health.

The CDR3 here is CAWSLLQGGNSPLHF. Written as DNA, the CDR3 is TGTGCCTGGAGCCTTCTACAGGGGGGGAATTCACCCCTCCACTTT. V gene TRBV30 combines with J gene TRBJ1-6, with 8 bases identical to TRBD1. The CDR3 is made up of 15 amino acids. Germline V gene lookup returns CDR1 GTSNPN and CDR2 SVGIG (reference sequence). Unmatched junction bases numbered 8, after V lost 3 bases and J lost 7 bases.

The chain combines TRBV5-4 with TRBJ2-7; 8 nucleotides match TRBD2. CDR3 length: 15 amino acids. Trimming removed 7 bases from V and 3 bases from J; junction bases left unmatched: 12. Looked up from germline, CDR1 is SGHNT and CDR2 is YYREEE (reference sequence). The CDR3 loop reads CASSPGGAVDYEQYF. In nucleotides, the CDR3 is TGTGCCAGCTCCCCCGGGGGGGCAGTCGACTACGAGCAGTACTTC.

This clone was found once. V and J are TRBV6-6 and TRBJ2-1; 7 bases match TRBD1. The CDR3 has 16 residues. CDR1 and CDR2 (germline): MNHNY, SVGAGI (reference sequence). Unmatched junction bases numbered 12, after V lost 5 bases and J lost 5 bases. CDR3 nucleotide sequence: TGTGCCAGCAGTCCTCACTCACCGGACAGGAACAATGAGCAGTTCTTC. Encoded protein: CASSPHSPDRNNEQFF.

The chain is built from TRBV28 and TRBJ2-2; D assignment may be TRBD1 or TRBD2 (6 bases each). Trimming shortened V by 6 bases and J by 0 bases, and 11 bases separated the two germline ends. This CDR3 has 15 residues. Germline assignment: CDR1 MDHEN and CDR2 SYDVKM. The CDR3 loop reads CASRPGGPNTGELFF. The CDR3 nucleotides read TGTGCCAGCAGGCCCGGGGGCCCGAACACCGGGGAGCTGTTTTTT.

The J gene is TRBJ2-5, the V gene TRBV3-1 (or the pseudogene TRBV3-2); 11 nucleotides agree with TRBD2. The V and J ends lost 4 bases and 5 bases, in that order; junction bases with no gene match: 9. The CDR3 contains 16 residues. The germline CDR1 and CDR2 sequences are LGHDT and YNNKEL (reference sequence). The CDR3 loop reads CASSPGGSGGAETQYF. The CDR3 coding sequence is TGTGCCAGCAGCCCAGGAGGTAGCGGGGGGGCGGAGACCCAGTACTTC.

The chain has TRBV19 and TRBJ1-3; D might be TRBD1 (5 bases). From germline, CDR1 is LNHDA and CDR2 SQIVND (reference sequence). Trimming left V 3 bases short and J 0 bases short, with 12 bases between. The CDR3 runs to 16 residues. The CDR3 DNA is TGTGCCAGTAGTATGGAAGGGGCCGTCTCTGGAAACACCATATATTTT. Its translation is CASSMEGAVSGNTIYF.

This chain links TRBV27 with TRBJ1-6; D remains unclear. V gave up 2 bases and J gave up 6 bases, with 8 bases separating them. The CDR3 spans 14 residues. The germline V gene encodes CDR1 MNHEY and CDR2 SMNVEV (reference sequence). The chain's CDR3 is CASSLRPINSPLHF. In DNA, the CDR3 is TGTGCCAGCAGTTTAAGACCGATTAATTCACCCCTCCACTTT.

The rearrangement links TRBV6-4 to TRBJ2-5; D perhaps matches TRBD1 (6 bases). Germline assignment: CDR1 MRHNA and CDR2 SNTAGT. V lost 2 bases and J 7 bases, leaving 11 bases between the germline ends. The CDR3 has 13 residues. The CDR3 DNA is TGTGCCAGCAGTGACACAGGGTTCGGGACCCAGTACTTC. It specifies CASSDTGFGTQYF.

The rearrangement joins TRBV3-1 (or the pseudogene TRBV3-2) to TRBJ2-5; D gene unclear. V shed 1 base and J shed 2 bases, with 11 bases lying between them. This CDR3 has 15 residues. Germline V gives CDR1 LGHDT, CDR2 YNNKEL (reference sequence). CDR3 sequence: CASSQGHGHQETQYF. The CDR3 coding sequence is TGTGCCAGCAGCCAAGGCCACGGCCATCAAGAGACCCAGTACTTC.

CDR3 sequence: CATSGGHTEAFF. CDR3 nucleotides: TGTGCCACCAGTGGGGGTCACACTGAAGCTTTCTTT. The chain links TRBV24-1 to TRBJ1-1; D is unclear. Germline assignment: CDR1 KGHDR and CDR2 SFDVKD. The CDR3 is 12 residues long. V lost 5 bases and J 3 bases, leaving 6 bases between the germline ends.